These T cell receptor beta chains were read from a single sample in a study of blood T cell repertoires in COVID-19. TCRdb's copy holds only in-frame clones and misses some; the assay was immunoSEQ multiplex PCR. The table includes approximately 200,000 clones, 87% detected once. What was sequenced was PBMCs or T cells enriched from blood (not recorded which). These receptors were collected from a young man who had recovered from COVID-19. CDR3s include the opening cysteine and the closing phenylalanine or tryptophan. The D gene is left open where the match is weak.

D gene	V gene	J gene	CDR3 protein
TRBD1	TRBV5-4	TRBJ1-1	CASSLDRGYTEAFF
-	TRBV18	TRBJ1-2	CASSPGRPSLGYTF
TRBD1	TRBV9	TRBJ1-2	CASSATGRGYTF
TRBD1	TRBV7-8	TRBJ1-5	CASSSTGGEQPQHF
TRBD2	TRBV5-1	TRBJ2-7	CASSYKTSGRDSSYEQYF
TRBD2	TRBV7-9	TRBJ2-1	CASSEGTSGPNEQFF
-	TRBV12-3/TRBV12-4	TRBJ2-1	CASGGGRYNEQFF
-	TRBV5-1	TRBJ1-4	CASSAKGQGGGLFF
TRBD1	TRBV5-5	TRBJ1-2	CASSHPETGAHGYTF
TRBD1	TRBV7-9	TRBJ2-7	CASSSPGQGAYEQYF
-	TRBV16	TRBJ1-5	CASSQSGQALTHF
-	TRBV11-2	TRBJ1-1	CASSWGGNTEAFF
TRBD1	TRBV18	TRBJ1-1	CASSLGSTGGTEAFF
TRBD1	TRBV5-1	TRBJ2-5	CASSLGTASRETQYF
-	TRBV7-9	TRBJ2-5	CAGGVHQETQYF
TRBD1	TRBV6-5	TRBJ2-5	CASRRGPSREETQYF
TRBD1	TRBV7-2	TRBJ1-2	CASSFHRDRAWGYTF
TRBD1	TRBV10-3	TRBJ1-3	CAISESRQGTSGNTIYF
-	TRBV19	TRBJ1-4	CASTPGTSDEKLFF
TRBD1	TRBV19	TRBJ1-2	CASRRTGGAGRDGYTF
-	TRBV7-2	TRBJ2-3	CASSSFGQPNTQYF
-	TRBV5-6	TRBJ1-5	CASSLGSGLGQPQHF
TRBD1	TRBV28	TRBJ1-2	CASSRDRYYGYTF
-	TRBV20-1	TRBJ2-7	CSASRGRLTSYEQYF
-	TRBV12-3/TRBV12-4	TRBJ1-4	CASSLIREKLFF
-	TRBV7-9	TRBJ1-5	CASSLDSFQPQHF
TRBD2	TRBV2	TRBJ2-7	CASCFRSGRSYEQYF
TRBD1	TRBV5-1	TRBJ1-4	CASSEGGTGTEKLFF
-	TRBV24-1	TRBJ2-1	CATSDPRTYYNEQFF
-	TRBV9	TRBJ2-1	CASTLAGSSYNEQFF
TRBD1	TRBV6-1	TRBJ2-5	CASSEEGTGKETQYF
-	TRBV19	TRBJ1-1	CASSFEATQISSEAFF
-	TRBV7-3	TRBJ1-5	CASSLNAAGNQPQHF
-	TRBV11-3	TRBJ2-1	CASSLEGSSESNEQFF
TRBD2	TRBV5-1	TRBJ2-7	CASSLVGGRAHEQYF
-	TRBV12-3/TRBV12-4	TRBJ2-1	CASTPLNEQFF
-	TRBV7-2	TRBJ1-1	CASSFQTGSYEAFF
-	TRBV21-1	TRBJ1-2	CASRRDRTRGPHLPYGYTF
-	TRBV27	TRBJ2-7	CASSSQGNAYEQYF
-	TRBV19	TRBJ1-2	CASSIIPYYGYTF
TRBD1	TRBV28	TRBJ2-5	CASSGLRQGGQETQYF
TRBD1	TRBV28	TRBJ1-6	CASSPLDRGFGNSPLHF
-	TRBV5-1	TRBJ2-7	CASSLDPGREQYF
-	TRBV6-5	TRBJ2-3	CASSYSDFDTQYF
TRBD1	TRBV27	TRBJ2-3	CASSRTGEFTDTQYF
-	TRBV6-5	TRBJ2-3	CASSYSLSDTQYF
-	TRBV25-1	TRBJ1-6	CASSAPGWDSPLHF